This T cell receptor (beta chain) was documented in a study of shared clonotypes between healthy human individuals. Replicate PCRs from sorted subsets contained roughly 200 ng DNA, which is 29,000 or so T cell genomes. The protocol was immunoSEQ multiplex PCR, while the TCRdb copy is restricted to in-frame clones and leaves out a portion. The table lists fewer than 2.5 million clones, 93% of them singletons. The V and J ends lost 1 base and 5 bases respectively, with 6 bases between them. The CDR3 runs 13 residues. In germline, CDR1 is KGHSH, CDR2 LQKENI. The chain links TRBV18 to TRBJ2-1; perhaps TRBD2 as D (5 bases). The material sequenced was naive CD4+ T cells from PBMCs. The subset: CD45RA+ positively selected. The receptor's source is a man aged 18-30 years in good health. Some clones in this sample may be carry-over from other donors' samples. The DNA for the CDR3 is TGTGCCAGCTCACCACAGACTAACAATGAGCAGTTCTTC. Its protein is CASSPQTNNEQFF.